This paragraph covers one TCR beta chain sequence. Its ends do not fully match the called genes, so a read error is possible. These data originate in a study of tumor and adjacent non-tumor tissue in lung cancer. Three rounds of nested PCR, following a modified ARM-PCR protocol, produced the TCRbeta library. TCRdb recomputed calls from the multiplex PCR reads with MiXCR, one row per CDR3 protein. The repertoire holds roughly 81,000 distinct CDR3 sequences, with less than 75% as singletons. This sample's RNA came from whole unsorted tissue. This receptor was identified in a woman in her sixties or seventies with non-small cell lung cancer. The specimen sequenced was lung tumor tissue.

Here the CDR3 DNA reads TGTGCCAGCAGCTTCGCCCTAGAGGTAGATACACAGTATTTT. Its translation: CASSFALEVDTQYF. V usage is TRBV7-9 and J usage is TRBJ2-3; no reliable D call. Germline V gene data show CDR1 as SEHNR and CDR2 as FQNEAQ (reference sequence). This CDR3 spans 14 amino acids.